Listed below are T cell receptor beta chains from one sample, sequenced in a study of T-cell reconstitution after alpha-beta-depleted transplantation in children. TCRdb analysed the PCR reads with MiXCR anew, one entry per CDR3 protein. The sample lists 250,000 to 350,000 distinct CDR3 sequences; about a quarter were seen once. Sequenced material: PBMCs, mostly from graft donor cells, taken 180 days after TCRalphabeta/CD19-depleted stem cell transplant. Receptor source: a male patient between 10 and 17 years old who had a stem cell transplant for acute lymphoblastic leukemia, so the T cells may come from the graft donor. Both conserved end residues are trimmed from each CDR3. The order of the fields is J gene, V gene, CDR3 protein.

>TRBJ1-3|TRBV14
ASSQLGVGGNTIY
>TRBJ2-1|TRBV7-9
ASSLGSGRPNEQF
>TRBJ1-2|TRBV6-1
ASSRERMANYGYT
>TRBJ2-7|TRBV7-9
ASRGGLAGRISYEQY
>TRBJ1-6|TRBV27
ASSWDPNSPLH
>TRBJ2-7|TRBV5-1
ASRPGLAGASYEQY
>TRBJ2-1|TRBV4-1
ASSQVPPSGSYNEQF
>TRBJ1-5|TRBV28
ASSHRGRGGNQPQH
>TRBJ2-1|TRBV12-3/TRBV12-4
ASSYQTPNEQF
>TRBJ1-1|TRBV5-1
ASSFQGHTEAF
>TRBJ2-2|TRBV6-1
ASGRDRGLVGELF
>TRBJ2-3|TRBV18
ASSPGWGPGTQY
>TRBJ1-2|TRBV4-2
ASSQVSAGPYGYT
>TRBJ2-5|TRBV7-9
ASSLAHGGRAEETQY
>TRBJ1-2|TRBV2
ASSDGGSYGYT
>TRBJ2-7|TRBV20-1
SARYGTYEQY
>TRBJ2-5|TRBV20-1
SARRLAGKETQY
>TRBJ2-5|TRBV9
ASSASSGTSGSRETQY
>TRBJ1-5|TRBV20-1
SARVRDRDIISYSNQPQH
>TRBJ1-5|TRBV27
ASSLDVNQPQH
>TRBJ2-5|TRBV5-6
ASSGFPQAGGRETQY
>TRBJ2-5|TRBV5-1
ASSSTSGSIQTQY
>TRBJ2-7|TRBV7-3
ASSLGPPSYEQY
>TRBJ2-1|TRBV7-2
ASSLEGLAGRNEQF
>TRBJ2-7|TRBV6-2/TRBV6-3
ASSYTGVLEDEQY
>TRBJ2-7|TRBV10-3
AISGRQGTYEQY
>TRBJ1-1|TRBV10-2
ASSPGDITEAF
>TRBJ2-7|TRBV7-3
ASSRAGSDEQY
>TRBJ2-3|TRBV5-1
ASSLLEDTQY
>TRBJ1-1|TRBV5-1
ASSLGQLGLFEAF
>TRBJ2-1|TRBV29-1
SVEDLGAWTSGRADEQF
>TRBJ2-1|TRBV5-1
ASSFGLAGGTRAHEQF
>TRBJ1-2|TRBV7-9
ASNSKIQGVNYGYT